These 32 T cell receptor beta chains were sequenced from one sample in a study of vaccination and CD4 T cells after COVID-19. Treatment here: roughly ten-day PBMC culture with coronavirus spike peptide pools or control peptides (ViraFEST assay). The Oncomine TCR Beta short-read assay sequenced DNA from cultured CD4+ T cells. MiXCR, run by TCRdb on the PCR reads, gives a single entry per CDR3 protein. Here the sample spans 15,000 to 20,000 distinct CDR3 sequences, 55% to 60% being singletons. The antigens of these receptors remain unknown. This material consisted of CD4+ T cells from blood, cultured in vitro, taken after SARS-CoV-2 vaccination. These TCRs come from a human donor who had recovered from COVID-19.

V is TRBV6-5 and J is TRBJ1-3, with D uncertain. The CDR3 has 14 amino acids. Trimming took 2 bases from V and 4 from J, leaving 9 bases between them. The V gene's germline CDR1 is MNHEY and CDR2 SVGAGI. The chain's CDR3 is CASSYRVAGNTIYF. The CDR3, as DNA: TGTGCCAGCAGTTACAGGGTAGCCGGAAACACCATATATTTT.

The gene calls are TRBV20-1 and TRBJ2-7; 9 bases align to TRBD1. The V gene's germline CDR1 is DFQATT and CDR2 SNEGSKA (reference sequence). The J segment lost 6 bases and the V segment lost 1 base, leaving 7 bases of the junction unmatched. CDR3 length: 14 amino acids. CDR3 coding DNA: TGCAGTGCTAGAGTTCCCACAGGGGGCCGCGAGCAGTACTTC. Its translation is CSARVPTGGREQYF.

The V call is TRBV5-1, the J call TRBJ2-2, with D perhaps matching TRBD2 (5 bases). Looked up from germline, CDR1 is SGHRS and CDR2 is YFSETQ. This CDR3 spans 13 amino acids. V was pared by 7 bases and J by 5 bases, with 12 bases between. Here the CDR3 DNA reads TGCGCCAGCTATACCCCGGGAACCGGGGAGCTGTTTTTT. Translation: CASYTPGTGELFF.

The J gene is TRBJ1-1, the V gene TRBV11-3; unclear D gene. The CDR3 spans 13 residues. Trimming stripped 0 bases from V and 10 bases from J, with 12 bases between. In germline, CDR1 is SGHNT, CDR2 YENEEA. This CDR3 reads CASSLDHTVGAFF. As DNA, the CDR3 is TGTGCCAGCAGCTTAGATCATACAGTTGGAGCTTTCTTT.

The chain recombines TRBV20-1 with TRBJ1-2, with D uncertain. CDR1 and CDR2 (germline): DFQATT, SNEGSKA (reference sequence). The CDR3 loop spans 11 amino acids. The V and J ends lost 3 bases and 8 bases respectively, with 10 bases between them. Here the CDR3 reads CSASDPGGYTF. CDR3 nucleotides: TGCAGTGCTAGTGACCCCGGCGGCTACACCTTC.

The rearrangement uses TRBV20-1 and TRBJ2-1; maybe TRBD2 (5 bases). Germline V gene data show CDR1 as DFQATT and CDR2 as SNEGSKA (reference sequence). Trimming cost V 6 bases and J 6 bases, with 18 bases left between them. The CDR3 consists of 14 residues. In DNA, the CDR3 is TGCAGTGCGCCCCGGAGGAGTGGGGTCAATGAGCAGTTCTTC. It codes for CSAPRRSGVNEQFF.

In DNA form, the CDR3 reads TGTGCCAGTAGTAGTCTAGCGGGAGGGGATGAGCAGTTCTTC. Amino acids: CASSSLAGGDEQFF. The chain joins TRBV19 to TRBJ2-1; 12 nucleotides agree with TRBD2. Germline-derived CDR1 and CDR2 are LNHDA and SQIVND (reference sequence). After removal of 4 bases from V and 8 bases from J, the junction contained 3 bases not matched to a gene. The CDR3 loop spans 14 amino acids. Combining the CDR3 with reference TRBV19 and TRBJ2-1 gives the whole variable domain DGGITQSPKYLFRKEGQNVTLSCEQNLNHDAMYWYRQDPGQGLRLIYYSQIVNDFQKGDIAEGYSVSREKKESFPLTVTSAQKNPTAFYLCASSSLAGGDEQFFGPGTRLTVL.

The rearrangement uses TRBV12-3 or TRBV12-4 and TRBJ1-5; 7 bases agree with TRBD1. The CDR3 sequence is 16 residues long. Germline trimming cut 2 bases from V and 1 base from J; bases unmatched to any gene: 5. The CDR3 sequence is CASSLSAGGSNQPQHF. In nucleotides, the CDR3 is TGTGCCAGCAGTTTATCGGCAGGGGGAAGCAATCAGCCCCAGCATTTT.

CDR3: CASSGSMTTDTQYF. CDR3 DNA sequence: TGTGCCAGTAGCGGGAGCATGACCACAGATACGCAGTATTTT. V and J are TRBV19 and TRBJ2-3; TRBD2 might be the D (6 bases). This CDR3 contains 14 residues. Germline lookup yields CDR1 LNHDA and CDR2 SQIVND (reference sequence). The ends were cut back, 6 bases at V and 2 bases at J, with 12 bases in the middle.

This chain joins TRBV7-2 and TRBJ2-5; 8 bases agree with TRBD2. CDR1 and CDR2 (germline): SGHTA, FQGNSA. This CDR3 region has 16 residues. With V trimmed by 5 bases and J by 4 bases, 12 bases remained unmatched. CDR3 sequence reads: CASSETGGRLGETQYF. The CDR3 nucleotides read TGTGCCAGCAGCGAGACGGGGGGGAGGTTAGGAGAGACCCAGTACTTC. The full variable domain, rest sourced from reference TRBV7-2 and TRBJ2-5, is GAGVSQSPSNKVTEKGKDVELRCDPISGHTALYWYRQSLGQGLEFLIYFQGNSAPDKSGLPSDRFSAERTGGSVSTLTIQRTQQEDSAVYLCASSETGGRLGETQYFGPGTRLLVL.

The chain combines TRBV30 with TRBJ1-5; D gene uncertain. The CDR3 has 14 residues. V was clipped by 0 bases and J by 1 base, with 7 bases between them. Looked up from germline, CDR1 is GTSNPN and CDR2 is SVGIG (reference sequence). CDR3 sequence: CAWSVMGSNQPQHF. Written as DNA, the CDR3 is TGTGCCTGGAGTGTTATGGGGAGCAATCAGCCCCAGCATTTT.

The rearrangement links TRBV6-2 or TRBV6-3 to TRBJ2-1; TRBD2 matches at 11 bases. Germline trimming cut 6 bases from V and 10 bases from J; bases unmatched to any gene: 2. The CDR3 sequence is 12 residues long. Germline V lookup: CDR1 MNHEY, CDR2 SVGEGT. DNA of the CDR3: TGTGCCAGCAGGCGGACTAGCGGGGAGCAGTTCTTC. It is translated as CASRRTSGEQFF.

This clonotype was detected once. The chain combines TRBV29-1 with TRBJ2-7; D not resolved. Germline V gives CDR1 SQVTM, CDR2 ANQGSEA. Trimming took 4 bases from V and 3 from J, leaving 7 bases between them. The CDR3 sequence is 11 residues long. DNA of the CDR3: TGCAGCGTTGGTGATGGCTACGAGCAGTACTTC. Its protein product is CSVGDGYEQYF.

This chain joins TRBV6-1 and TRBJ1-1; 10 bases match TRBD1. The CDR3 totals 18 residues. Per the germline V gene, CDR1 is MNHNS and CDR2 is SASEGT. V lost 4 bases to trimming and J lost 4 bases; unmatched junction nucleotides: 15. The CDR3 bases are TGTGCCAGCAGTGCCCTCTACCGGACAGGGGGAGTAGGCACTGAAGCTTTCTTT. It codes for CASSALYRTGGVGTEAFF.

The chain joins TRBV21-1 to TRBJ2-3; no DNA check was done on the table's D call, TRBD2. TRBV21-1 is reported as a pseudogene. The CDR3 contains 17 residues. The CDR3 region is CASSKRLAGARTDTQYF. CDR3 in DNA: TGTGCCAGCAGCAAACGGCTAGCGGGGGCCCGCACAGATACGCAGTATTTT.

CDR3 amino acids: CSAIRQENQPQHF. CDR3 bases: TGCAGTGCCATACGACAGGAAAATCAGCCCCAGCATTTT. This chain joins TRBV20-1 and TRBJ1-5, with a tentative D call TRBD1 (6 bases). Trimming took off 6 bases at V and 4 bases at J, with 13 bases between the two ends. CDR1 and CDR2 from the germline V gene are DFQATT and SNEGSKA (reference sequence). The CDR3 is made up of 13 amino acids.

The J gene is TRBJ2-4, the V gene TRBV11-3, with a weak D call TRBD1 (6 bases). CDR3 length equals 18 residues. Germline lookup yields CDR1 SGHNT and CDR2 YENEEA. V was pared by 1 base and J by 0 bases, with 16 bases between. The CDR3 region is CASSLGKGQGLAKNIQYF. Written as DNA, the CDR3 is TGTGCCAGCAGCTTAGGAAAAGGGCAGGGGCTAGCCAAAAACATTCAGTACTTC.

This clonotype has only one observation. The chain recombines TRBV12-3 or TRBV12-4 with TRBJ2-5; 13 bases agree with TRBD2. CDR3 size: 15 residues. V lost 6 bases to trimming and J lost 7 bases; unmatched junction nucleotides: 8. Written as DNA, the CDR3 is TGTGCCAGCAGGGGGACTAGCGGGGCCCCTGGGACCCAGTACTTC. Translation gives CASRGTSGAPGTQYF.

The count of this clonotype is one. The CDR3 nucleotides are TGTGCCAGCAGCTTAGTTGGTGACTACGAGCAGTACTTC. Protein: CASSLVGDYEQYF. The chain carries TRBV7-9 and TRBJ2-7; D gene uncertain. The CDR3 length is 13 residues. Trimming removed 1 base at V and 3 bases at J, with 7 bases between. CDR1 is SEHNR and CDR2 is FQNEAQ in the germline V gene (reference sequence).

Only a few counts were recorded for this clonotype. V and J are TRBV6-1 and TRBJ2-2, with 8 bases aligning to TRBD2. Germline V gene sequence: CDR1 MNHNS, CDR2 SASEGT. V gave up 5 bases and J gave up 3 bases; unmatched junction bases: 5. The CDR3 is 15 residues long. The CDR3 DNA sequence: TGTGCCAGCAGTCGGGGGGGCCCGGACACCGGGGAGCTGTTTTTT. It is translated as CASSRGGPDTGELFF.

The V gene is TRBV12-3 or TRBV12-4, the J gene TRBJ2-1, with D perhaps matching TRBD1 or TRBD2 (6 bases each). V dropped 3 bases and J dropped 8 bases, with 17 bases sitting between them. The CDR3 has 15 amino acids. For the CDR3, the DNA is TGTGCCAGCAGTTTCTCGGGGGCCGGAGCGGATGAGCAGTTCTTC. Encoded protein: CASSFSGAGADEQFF.

This clonotype showed up just a few times. The chain employs TRBV6-1 and TRBJ1-2, with unresolved D. Germline CDR1 is MNHNS and CDR2 is SASEGT. Trimming took off 5 bases at V and 0 bases at J, with 13 bases between the two ends. The CDR3 is 15 amino acids. This chain's CDR3 is CASSRGGSANYGYTF. CDR3 nucleotide sequence: TGTGCCAGCAGTCGAGGCGGGTCGGCTAACTATGGCTACACCTTC.

CDR3 sequence (DNA): TGTGCCAGCGGGGAGACGGCCGTTACCCAGTACTTC. This encodes CASGETAVTQYF. The gene calls are TRBV6-2 or TRBV6-3 and TRBJ2-5; a possible D gene is TRBD2 (5 bases). This CDR3 region has 12 residues. The germline V and J ends were trimmed by 8 bases and 8 bases, with 15 bases remaining between them. Germline values: CDR1 MNHEY, CDR2 SVGEGT.

This chain connects TRBV11-3 to TRBJ2-1; D may be TRBD1 or TRBD2 (5 bases each). Germline CDR1 is SGHNT and CDR2 is YENEEA. Trimming took off 5 bases at V and 6 bases at J, with 20 bases between the two ends. The CDR3 runs to 16 residues. CDR3 residues: CASSPGPDGILNEQFF. Here the CDR3 DNA reads TGTGCCAGCAGCCCGGGACCGGACGGCATCCTCAATGAGCAGTTCTTC. The full variable domain, rest sourced from reference TRBV11-3 and TRBJ2-1, is EAGVVQSPRYKIIEKKQPVAFWCNPISGHNTLYWYLQNLGQGPELLIRYENEEAVDDSQLPKDRFSAERLKGVDSTLKIQPAELGDSAVYLCASSPGPDGILNEQFFGPGTRLTVL.

This clonotype has just a few counts. The chain uses TRBV6-5 and TRBJ1-1; 10 bases agree with TRBD1. Germline V CDR1 and CDR2: MNHEY, SVGAGI. The CDR3 has 16 amino acids. Losses at the gene ends were 2 bases for V and 2 bases for J; bases not matched to a gene: 5. As DNA, the CDR3 is TGTGCCAGCAGTTACAAGGACAGGGGGTTTAACACTGAAGCTTTCTTT. Translated, it gives CASSYKDRGFNTEAFF.

V usage is TRBV11-2 and J usage is TRBJ1-1; D not certain. CDR3 length equals 12 residues. The V end was cut by 8 bases, the J end by 0 bases, with 7 bases between. Per the germline V gene, CDR1 is SGHAT and CDR2 is FQNNGV. CDR3: CASGLLNTEAFF. The DNA of the CDR3 is TGTGCCAGCGGACTTTTGAACACTGAAGCTTTCTTT.

The rearrangement uses TRBV19 and TRBJ2-5, with TRBD2 identical over 7 bases. Germline CDR1 reads LNHDA; CDR2 reads SQIVND (reference sequence). The CDR3 totals 15 residues. Trimming took 1 base from V and 5 from J; bases not matched to a gene: 7. The chain's CDR3 is CASSIGSGIGETQYF. As DNA, the CDR3 is TGTGCCAGTAGTATAGGAAGCGGGATTGGGGAGACCCAGTACTTC. Filled out from reference TRBV19 and TRBJ2-5, the complete variable domain reads DGGITQSPKYLFRKEGQNVTLSCEQNLNHDAMYWYRQDPGQGLRLIYYSQIVNDFQKGDIAEGYSVSREKKESFPLTVTSAQKNPTAFYLCASSIGSGIGETQYFGPGTRLLVL.

The chain has TRBV7-8 and TRBJ1-1; TRBD1 matches at 12 bases. The CDR3 runs 17 residues. CDR1 is SGHVS, CDR2 FQNEAQ, per germline. V was clipped by 2 bases and J by 5 bases; unmatched bases: 9. The CDR3 nucleotides are TGTGCCAGCAGCTTACCCACTGGGACAGGGGGCGGGACTGAAGCTTTCTTT. This translates into CASSLPTGTGGGTEAFF.

This clonotype turned up a few times. V and J are TRBV15 and TRBJ1-1; D is perhaps TRBD1 (5 bases). V was shortened by 1 base and J by 4 bases, with 10 bases between the two germline ends. The germline V gene encodes CDR1 LNHNV and CDR2 YYDKDF (reference sequence). The CDR3 has 14 amino acids. DNA of the CDR3: TGTGCCACCAGCAGAGGGGGTAGGGGCACTGAAGCTTTCTTT. Amino acid sequence: CATSRGGRGTEAFF.

The CDR3 here is CATSQGAGDSETQYF. The CDR3 DNA reads as TGTGCCACCAGTCAAGGAGCGGGAGATAGCGAGACCCAGTACTTC. The rearrangement links TRBV24-1 to TRBJ2-5; TRBD2 agrees at 8 bases. Trimming took 6 bases from V and 5 from J; bases not matched to a gene: 10. CDR1 and CDR2 (germline): KGHDR, SFDVKD. This CDR3 has 15 amino acids.

V and J are TRBV7-2 and TRBJ1-5, with 7 bases matching TRBD1. This CDR3 spans 13 amino acids. The V gene end was trimmed by 4 bases and the J gene end by 6 bases; junction bases not matched to a gene: 3. Germline V gene lookup returns CDR1 SGHTA and CDR2 FQGNSA. CDR3 sequence (DNA): TGTGCCAGCAGCTCCCGACAGGGTCAGCCCCAGCATTTT. Protein sequence: CASSSRQGQPQHF.

The chain employs TRBV20-1 and TRBJ2-5; no definite D call. The CDR3 totals 14 residues. In germline, CDR1 is DFQATT, CDR2 SNEGSKA (reference sequence). Trimming took off 1 base at V and 4 bases at J, with 13 bases between the two ends. The CDR3 is CSARAAEWRETQYF. The CDR3 DNA follows: TGCAGTGCTAGAGCGGCAGAATGGAGAGAGACCCAGTACTTC.